Below are 21 T cell receptor beta chains sequenced from a single sample in a study of blood T cell repertoires in COVID-19. Assay used: immunoSEQ multiplex PCR; TCRdb lists only in-frame clones, some missing. The sample includes 300,000 or so clones, about 86% of them seen just once. Sequencing input: peripheral blood. The origin of the receptors is a woman between 50 and 59 years old with acute or convalescent COVID-19.

Notes on this clone: Germline and junction disagree at one end, which may indicate a read error. The gene calls are TRBV12-3 or TRBV12-4 and TRBJ1-4, with D perhaps matching TRBD1 (6 bases). CDR3 size: 11 residues. The CDR3 DNA follows: TGTGCCAGCAGTTCGGACAGAAGCCCCACGTTT. It encodes CASSSDRSPTF.

This clone appeared a single time. The chain is built from TRBV4-2 and TRBJ2-2, with 8 bases fitting TRBD2. Germline V lookup: CDR1 LGHNA, CDR2 YNFKEQ. This CDR3 comprises 16 residues. The junction had 6 bases not matched to a gene; V was cut back by 1 base and J by 5 bases. CDR3 in DNA: TGTGCCAGCAGCCAAGCTGACGGGGGGGATACCGGGGAGCTGTTTTTT. Its translation: CASSQADGGDTGELFF.

The chain uses TRBV7-2 and TRBJ2-2; D may be TRBD1 (5 bases). Germline V gene data show CDR1 as SGHTA and CDR2 as FQGNSA. The CDR3 runs to 15 residues. Trimming left V 3 bases short and J 2 bases short, with 10 bases between. The CDR3 sequence is CASSFIRANTGELFF. CDR3 nucleotide sequence: TGTGCCAGCAGCTTTATCAGGGCAAACACCGGGGAGCTGTTTTTT.

The table lists this clone with a few counts. The chain couples TRBV7-9 to TRBJ2-3; D is possibly TRBD1 (6 bases). This CDR3 region has 15 residues. CDR1 and CDR2 (germline): SEHNR, FQNEAQ (reference sequence). Deletions cut 2 bases from V and 2 bases from J, with 11 bases between. CDR3 region: CASSLSRTDTDTQYF. The CDR3 nucleotides read TGTGCCAGCAGCTTATCGCGGACAGACACAGATACGCAGTATTTT.

This chain connects TRBV7-3 to TRBJ2-1; tentatively, D is TRBD1 (5 bases). CDR1 and CDR2 (germline): SGHTA, FQGTGA. CDR3 size: 15 residues. V was cut by 5 bases and J by 4 bases, with 15 bases left in between. Written as DNA, the CDR3 is TGTGCCAGCAGCCCCCAACCCGACAGTTACAATGAGCAGTTCTTC. This encodes CASSPQPDSYNEQFF.

This clone has a handful of counts. The genes are TRBV27 and TRBJ2-7; 9 nucleotides line up with TRBD1. J gave up 2 bases and V 4 bases, and 6 bases lay outside the gene matches. Germline V gene lookup returns CDR1 MNHEY and CDR2 SMNVEV (reference sequence). The CDR3 spans 15 residues. DNA for the CDR3: TGTGCCAGCAGTTATTCCGGGACAGGGACCTACGAGCAGTACGTC. The encoded protein is CASSYSGTGTYEQYV.

The rearrangement uses TRBV5-5 and TRBJ1-3; D perhaps matches TRBD1 (6 bases). Between the trimmed V and J ends, which lost 0 bases and 5 bases, there was a span of 9 bases. Germline V gene data show CDR1 as SGHKS and CDR2 as YYEKEE (reference sequence). CDR3 size: 14 residues. CDR3 DNA: TGTGCCAGCAGCTTGGACAGGGAGAGAAACACCATATATTTT. Translating gives CASSLDRERNTIYF.

The gene calls are TRBV6-2 or TRBV6-3 and TRBJ2-2, with 8 bases that match TRBD2. The length of the CDR3 is 15 residues. CDR1 is MNHEY and CDR2 is SVGEGT in the germline V gene. V was clipped by 0 bases and J by 6 bases; unmatched bases: 3. CDR3 loop: CASSYSSGSAGELFF. The DNA of the CDR3 is TGTGCCAGCAGTTACTCGAGCGGGAGTGCCGGGGAGCTGTTTTTT.

The chain employs TRBV2 and TRBJ1-2, with 7 bases matching TRBD1. The CDR3 has 14 amino acids. V gave up 7 bases and J gave up 8 bases; unmatched junction bases: 13. CDR1 is SNHLY and CDR2 is FYNNEI in the germline V gene. The CDR3 DNA reads TGTGCCAGCACTACTGACAGGGTCTCTGGGGGCTACACCTTC. This codes for CASTTDRVSGGYTF.

This chain uses TRBV19 with TRBJ2-5; TRBD2 is a possible D gene (6 bases). This CDR3 has 14 residues. The germline V gene encodes CDR1 LNHDA and CDR2 SQIVND (reference sequence). With 3 bases removed from V and 5 bases from J, the gap between germline ends came to 13 bases. CDR3 residues: CASSIGLGGETQYF. The DNA of the CDR3 is TGTGCCAGTAGTATCGGACTGGGGGGTGAGACCCAGTACTTC.

This chain connects TRBV29-1 to TRBJ2-1; the match to TRBD2 covers 13 bases. V lost 7 bases and J lost 9; bases outside the gene matches: 15. Germline CDR1 SQVTM, CDR2 ANQGSEA. This CDR3 comprises 16 residues. CDR3 amino acids: CSGAETSGRKVGEQFF. In DNA, the CDR3 is TGCAGCGGAGCCGAGACTAGCGGGAGGAAGGTTGGTGAGCAGTTCTTC.

This rearrangement joins TRBV11-2 to TRBJ1-1, with D possibly TRBD1 on 6 matching bases. Germline V lookup: CDR1 SGHAT, CDR2 FQNNGV. The CDR3 has 16 residues. Trimming took 0 bases from V and 0 from J, leaving 11 bases between them. DNA for the CDR3: TGTGCCAGCAGCTTAGACAGGGGTAACTTGAACACTGAAGCTTTCTTT. Protein: CASSLDRGNLNTEAFF.

This clone was observed a handful of times. V usage is TRBV7-9 and J usage is TRBJ1-3, with D tentatively TRBD1 (6 bases). V was shortened by 3 bases and J by 0 bases, with 9 bases between the two germline ends. This CDR3 contains 15 residues. Germline CDR1 is SEHNR and CDR2 is FQNEAQ (reference sequence). CDR3 loop: CASSLQGNSGNTIYF. CDR3 nucleotide sequence: TGTGCCAGCAGCTTGCAGGGGAACTCTGGAAACACCATATATTTT.

DNA of the CDR3: TGTGCCAGCAGCCGGACAGGGGGCAAAGAGACCCAGTACTTC. Amino acid sequence: CASSRTGGKETQYF. The J gene is TRBJ2-5, the V gene TRBV7-9, with 11 bases aligning to TRBD1. This CDR3 is 14 amino acids long. Germline lookup yields CDR1 SEHNR and CDR2 FQNEAQ (reference sequence). V shed 5 bases and J 3 bases; nucleotides not matched to a gene: 2.

The chain recombines TRBV7-9 with TRBJ1-5; 9 nucleotides agree with TRBD1. This CDR3 spans 15 amino acids. Germline assignment: CDR1 SEHNR and CDR2 FQNEAQ (reference sequence). The V segment lost 5 bases and the J segment 6 bases; nucleotides outside the gene matches: 8. The CDR3 nucleotides read TGTGCCAGCAGCCGGACAGGGGACTTTGGTCAGCCCCAGCATTTT. It translates to CASSRTGDFGQPQHF.

This clone was counted once. The chain uses TRBV10-3 and TRBJ1-3; D gene ambiguous. V gave up 0 bases and J gave up 3 bases, with 9 bases separating them. This CDR3 region has 15 residues. Germline V gives CDR1 ENHRY, CDR2 SYGVKD. The chain's CDR3 is CAISESSQDGNTIYF. The CDR3 coding sequence is TGTGCCATCAGTGAGTCGAGCCAGGATGGAAACACCATATATTTT.

The J gene is TRBJ2-2, the V gene TRBV10-3; 13 bases fit TRBD2. V shed 10 bases, J shed 5 bases, and the junction held 4 bases outside the gene matches. The CDR3 runs 14 residues. CDR1 and CDR2 (germline): ENHRY, SYGVKD. The CDR3 region has the DNA TGTGCCACTGGGACTAGCGGGAATACCGGGGAGCTGTTTTTT. It is translated as CATGTSGNTGELFF.

The DNA of the CDR3 is TGCGCCAGCGGGGAGCGCAACTATGGCTACACCTTC. Translation gives CASGERNYGYTF. J is TRBJ1-2 and V is TRBV5-1, with D unresolved. In germline, CDR1 is SGHRS, CDR2 YFSETQ. The CDR3 is 12 amino acids. V was cut by 7 bases and J by 2 bases, with 9 bases left in between.

The chain uses TRBV18 and TRBJ2-3, with unresolved D. CDR1 and CDR2 (germline): KGHSH, LQKENI. CDR3 length equals 16 residues. Trimming pared 6 bases from V and 0 bases from J, leaving 16 bases between. CDR3: CASSPTTRSSTDTQYF. The CDR3 DNA is TGTGCCAGCTCCCCAACTACCAGATCTAGCACAGATACGCAGTATTTT. Variable domain in full (rest from reference TRBV18 and TRBJ2-3): NAGVMQNPRHLVRRRGQEARLRCSPMKGHSHVYWYRQLPEEGLKFMVYLQKENIIDESGMPKERFSAEFPKEGPSILRIQQVVRGDSAAYFCASSPTTRSSTDTQYFGPGTRLTVL.

This clone was seen more than once but under ten times. DNA for the CDR3: TGCGCCAGCAGCTCTAGCGGGGGGTTAAGAGAGACCCAGTACTTC. Translating gives CASSSSGGLRETQYF. V gene TRBV5-1 combines with J gene TRBJ2-5; 11 bases agree with TRBD2. CDR1 and CDR2 from the germline V gene are SGHRS and YFSETQ. This CDR3 has 15 residues. V dropped 3 bases and J dropped 4; count of bases not matched to a gene: 5.

This clone showed up just a few times. The CDR3: CASSRGLILNTEAFF. The CDR3 DNA is TGTGCCAGCAGTAGGGGACTGATCTTGAACACTGAAGCTTTCTTT. V is TRBV6-5 and J is TRBJ1-1, with a possible D match to TRBD1 (5 bases). There are 15 residues in the CDR3. The ends were cut back, 5 bases at V and 0 bases at J, with 13 bases in the middle. In germline, CDR1 is MNHEY, CDR2 SVGAGI.